What follows is one T cell receptor (beta chain) and its context. Its antigen target is currently unknown. No much larger clonotype is one base removed from it; base qualities were not supplied. The sample originates from a study of T cell responses to AZD1222 COVID-19 vaccine (dated by TCRdb to the early 2020s). As for the study more broadly: AZD1222 recipients whose second dose came at about 4 weeks and those whose second dose came at about 12 weeks were combined into one group, since spike-specific TCR depth and breadth did not differ between the two schedules. A total of 230 to 250 trial participants underwent TCR sequencing, of whom around 210 had received two doses of AZD1222 and 26 had received two doses of the MenACWY control vaccine. Trial participants were enrolled by age into 18-55, 56-69 and 70-plus year subgroups, with approximately 150, 30 and 60 TCR-sequenced participants respectively.

Here is what the overall study found, with its caveats: The 56-69-year group was small, and its depth increase did not reach significance, likely because of low power. Participants were mostly white British, with more females than males. The authors suggested clonal diversity may have been underestimated. Vaccine-associated CD4 TCRs spanned the whole spike protein, with dominant responses in regions 160-218 and 743-854. Epitopes outside the regions mutated in the B.1.351 and B.1.1.7 variants were reportedly recognized by nearly half of the unique spike-specific TCRs. No day 14 peak-response samples were available, so repertoires were characterized only after the peak T cell response. After two AZD1222 doses, both the breadth and the depth of spike-specific TCRs were significantly higher than at day 0 and than in MenACWY recipients. Conclusions about previously exposed vaccinees are limited because only six or seven AZD1222 recipients were SARS-CoV-2 seropositive at baseline.

V drops 0 bases and J drops 3 bases, leaving 9 bases in between. The CDR1 and CDR2 encoded by the germline V gene are SGHRS and YFSETQ. The CDR3, cysteine through phenylalanine, is 15 amino acids long. Only the CDR3 portion is preserved as DNA: 45 bases, with reading frame beginning at the first base. The CDR3 regions of human TCRbeta chains were analyzed by immunosequencing. Per the source publication's procedure: TCRs in the repertoires were matched against a reference library of SARS-CoV-2-specific TCRs that had been generated with the MIRA antigen-specificity platform. Breadth was defined as the fraction of unique TCRs that were SARS-CoV-2-associated, and depth was defined as the fraction of total T cells that were SARS-CoV-2-associated. Using the MIRA data, each spike-specific TCR was mapped to the spike region that the TCR reacts to and placed in a CD4 or CD8 class. Log10-transformed breadth and depth values were compared by one-way ANOVA with Sidak's multiple comparisons tests. The table was pulled from immuneACCESS by TCRdb, which kept in-frame rearrangements only. Such tables lose some clones; where checked, under half of the loss comes from unresolved V genes, and the rest has no known cause. V and J calls and clone size follow that table, whereas D and trimming were derived from the DNA. For this sample there are approximately 190,000 clones; roughly 91% appear just once. The top ten constitute nearly 1% of the sample.

In light of the paper, this sample's time point label describes: baseline before first vaccination. The vaccinee samples were drawn from two UK trials, COV001 and COV002, one of which was a single-blind randomized controlled phase 2/3 trial testing AZD1222 (ChAdOx1 nCoV-19) in healthy adults. For TCRbeta chain sequencing, PBMC samples were collected from trial participants at day 0 and at day 28 after the second dose. The chain is assembled from TRBV5-1 and TRBJ1-4; a weak D assignment points to TRBD1 (6 bases agree). The sequence derives from an adult in good health. The sample here was peripheral blood, taken on day 0 of AZD1222 vaccination. The nucleotide sequence is given as TGCGCCAGCAGCTTGGAGGGGGGGTCTAATGAAAAACTGTTTTTT. This translates into CASSLEGGSNEKLFF.